The following is a TCR beta chain sequence with its context. What it binds is unknown. TCRdb recomputed calls from the 5' RACE reads with MiXCR, one row per CDR3 protein. The sample consists of 95,000 to 100,000 distinct CDR3 sequences, about 6% of them appearing once. These data belong to a study of T cells after yellow fever vaccination. Trimming stripped 4 bases from V and 7 bases from J, with 7 bases between. From germline, CDR1 is MNHEY and CDR2 SVGAGI. This CDR3 is built from 11 residues. Study conclusions and caveats: Peaking faster, on day 5 versus 15, the secondary response was nonetheless weaker.

The gene calls are TRBV6-5 and TRBJ1-2; D remains ambiguous. Specimen: CD8+ T cells sorted from PBMCs, collected 10 days after the yellow fever booster vaccination. This receptor was obtained from a man younger than 35 who received the YFV17D yellow fever vaccine. The CDR3, as DNA: TGTGCCAGCAGTTGGGATGGTGGCTACACCTTC. This translates into CASSWDGGYTF.